This T cell receptor (beta chain) is drawn from a study of T cell repertoires in cytomegalovirus infection (dated by TCRdb to the late 2010s). For context, the study as a whole: Donor HLA type was relevant to the analysis, because carriage of CMV infection together with the matching HLA type was indicated by public TCR beta signatures.

Trimming takes 5 bases off V and 7 bases off J; junction bases not matched to a gene: 6. The CDR1 and CDR2 encoded by the germline V gene (reference sequence) are LNHNV and YYDKDF. The CDR3 runs 15 amino acids, cysteine and phenylalanine included. The CDR3 DNA has 45 bases and is translated from base 1. Summary of the overall study and its limitations: Carriers of CMV infection plus the relevant HLA type were discriminated by the cumulative frequency of public TCR beta family members in the study cohort and in an independent roughly 320-donor cohort. In the ex vivo response, HLA-C-restricted CMV-specific TCR beta clonotypes were dominant, and in two of eight donors the single most frequent clonotype came from this HLA-C-restricted group.

Turning to this clonotype: No cognate antigen has been identified for it. Base quality data are lacking; no much larger clone is found one base away.

The data were produced on an Illumina HiSeq 1500. TCRdb's own reprocessing of the public reads used fastp at Q25 and MiXCR and kept productive beta chains. Rows with a matching CDR3 protein are joined into one entry that keeps the most common DNA and genes. This sample comprises hundreds of thousands of distinct CDR3 sequences, around 24% of them detected only once. Under 8.5% of the sample comes from the top ten. This chain joins TRBV15 to TRBJ2-1, with 12 bases aligning to TRBD1. The TCR comes from a human donor in good health (CMV status not recorded). Some clones in this sample may be carry-over from other donors' samples. The material sequenced was CD8+ T cells from PBMCs. The CDR3 region has the sequence CATSRGTGGWNEQFF. The nucleotide sequence is TGTGCCACCAGCCGCGGGACAGGGGGCTGGAATGAGCAGTTCTTC.